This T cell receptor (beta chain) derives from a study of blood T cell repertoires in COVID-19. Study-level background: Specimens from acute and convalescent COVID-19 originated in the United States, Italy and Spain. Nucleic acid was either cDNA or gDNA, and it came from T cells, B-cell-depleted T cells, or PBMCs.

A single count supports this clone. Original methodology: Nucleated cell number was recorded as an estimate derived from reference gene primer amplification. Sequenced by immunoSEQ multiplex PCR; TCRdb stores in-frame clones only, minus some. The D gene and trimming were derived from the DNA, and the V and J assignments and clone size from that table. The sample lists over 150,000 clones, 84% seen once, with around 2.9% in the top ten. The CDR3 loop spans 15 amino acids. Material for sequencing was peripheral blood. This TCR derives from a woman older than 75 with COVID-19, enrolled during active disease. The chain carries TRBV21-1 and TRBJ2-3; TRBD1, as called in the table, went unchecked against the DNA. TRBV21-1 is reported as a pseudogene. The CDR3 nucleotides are TGTGCCAGCAGCAGCCGGGACAGGGGGACAGATACGCAGTATTTT. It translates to CASSSRDRGTDTQYF.